Here is one T cell receptor (beta chain) with its context. From germline, CDR1 is MNHEY and CDR2 SVGAGI. V shed 5 bases, J shed 2 bases, and the junction held 4 bases outside the gene matches. This CDR3 comprises 15 residues. The assay was immunoSEQ multiplex PCR, and TCRdb's table has in-frame clones only and misses some. Of about a million clones in the sample, around three quarters were seen once. This sample stems from a study of shared clonotypes between healthy human individuals. The gene calls are TRBV6-5 and TRBJ1-5; TRBD1 matches 9 bases. The sample consisted of memory CD4+ T cells from PBMCs. The subset: CD45RA-negative fraction. The receptor was derived from a man in his late teens or twenties in good health. Some clones in this sample may be carry-over from other donors' samples. In DNA, the CDR3 is TGTGCCAGCAGTCCGGGACAGGGAGGCAATCAGCCCCAGCATTTT. Its protein is CASSPGQGGNQPQHF.